This T cell receptor (beta chain) stems from a study of CD8 T cells in ankylosing spondylitis. Study-level findings and limits: Earlier literature documents some of the motif variants in reactive arthritis synovial fluid and blood. Blood from ankylosing spondylitis patients appeared to carry a characteristic roughly 8-variant TCR beta motif. As reported, disease-linked clones showed significant enrichment in matched ankylosing spondylitis synovial fluid.

Germline V gene sequence: CDR1 MNHEY, CDR2 SMNVEV (reference sequence). The CDR3 loop spans 17 amino acids. V was cut by 5 bases and J by 4 bases, with 24 bases left in between. This clonotype was observed a handful of times. Its antigen is not known. Construction of TCR beta libraries was performed using quantitative 5'-RACE with molecular barcodes. TCRdb called the 5' RACE reads again in MiXCR, with one record for every CDR3 protein. The sample contains 400,000 to 450,000 distinct CDR3 sequences, about 15% of which appear only once. Sequenced input: blood, either unsorted or a sorted T cell fraction (not recorded which). The receptor comes from a male donor with ankylosing spondylitis. The rearrangement joins TRBV27 to TRBJ2-7, with a tentative D call TRBD2 (6 bases). The CDR3, as DNA: TGTGCCAGCAGTCCACGAATTAGCGGCCAGGCTCGTTACGAGCAGTACTTC. This sequence encodes CASSPRISGQARYEQYF.